What follows are 12 T cell receptor beta chains derived from one specimen sequenced in a study of CD8 T cells in Susac syndrome. Reverse transcription used roughly 0.45 to 1 ug RNA and random hexamers. From the immunoSEQ multiplex PCR reads, TCRdb called clonotypes with MiXCR, one entry per CDR3 protein. Here the sample spans 250,000 to 350,000 distinct CDR3 sequences, 92% being singletons. Material: CD4+ T cells from PBMCs. The receptors here all came from a human donor with multiple sclerosis.

The chain recombines TRBV29-1 with TRBJ2-3; D may be TRBD2 (6 bases). The length of the CDR3 is 13 residues. Germline CDR1 is SQVTM and CDR2 is ANQGSEA. With 4 bases removed from V and 4 bases from J, the gap between germline ends came to 12 bases. CDR3 sequence reads: CSVGWRGADTQYF. CDR3 coding DNA: TGCAGCGTTGGTTGGCGGGGAGCAGATACGCAGTATTTT.

The chain recombines TRBV7-2 with TRBJ2-1; 7 bases agree with TRBD2. The CDR3 has 13 residues. CDR1 SGHTA and CDR2 FQGNSA come from the germline V gene. J was trimmed by 9 bases and V by 1 base; bases with no gene match: 3. In nucleotides, the CDR3 is TGTGCCAGCAGCTTAGAGCGGGAAGGTGAGCAGTTCTTC. Encoded protein: CASSLEREGEQFF.

The rearrangement uses TRBV19 and TRBJ1-5; D gene uncertain. This CDR3 is built from 12 residues. Trimming pared 5 bases from V and 6 bases from J, leaving 8 bases between. Germline V gene data show CDR1 as LNHDA and CDR2 as SQIVND (reference sequence). The CDR3 is CASSLRLQPQHF. As DNA, the CDR3 is TGTGCCAGTAGTCTGCGACTTCAGCCCCAGCATTTT.

The gene calls are TRBV7-2 and TRBJ2-5; D could derive from TRBD1 or TRBD2 (5 bases each). The CDR3 spans 14 residues. Germline V gives CDR1 SGHTA, CDR2 FQGNSA. V was shortened by 5 bases and J by 2 bases, with 12 bases between the two germline ends. The CDR3 loop reads CASSPPGLQETQYF. The CDR3 nucleotides are TGTGCCAGCAGCCCTCCGGGGCTACAAGAGACCCAGTACTTC. Variable domain in full (rest from reference TRBV7-2 and TRBJ2-5): GAGVSQSPSNKVTEKGKDVELRCDPISGHTALYWYRQSLGQGLEFLIYFQGNSAPDKSGLPSDRFSAERTGGSVSTLTIQRTQQEDSAVYLCASSPPGLQETQYFGPGTRLLVL.

The chain combines TRBV20-1 with TRBJ1-2; TRBD1 is a possible D gene (5 bases). The CDR3 covers 15 residues. Trimming cost V 1 base and J 6 bases, with 18 bases left between them. Germline CDR1 is DFQATT and CDR2 is SNEGSKA (reference sequence). The CDR3 sequence: CSARGGVRVADGYTF. The CDR3 region has the DNA TGCAGTGCTAGAGGGGGAGTCAGGGTTGCGGATGGCTACACCTTC.

V is TRBV24-1 and J is TRBJ2-1; 10 bases agree with TRBD1. Germline V CDR1 and CDR2: KGHDR, SFDVKD. The J segment lost 6 bases and the V segment lost 6 bases, leaving 7 bases of the junction unmatched. This CDR3 has 15 residues. The CDR3 DNA sequence: TGTGCCACCAGTCAAACCGGGACAGGGGCCAATGAGCAGTTCTTC. Its protein is CATSQTGTGANEQFF.

This chain uses TRBV20-1 with TRBJ1-2, with 12 bases lining up with TRBD1. This CDR3 spans 14 amino acids. Germline-derived CDR1 and CDR2 are DFQATT and SNEGSKA (reference sequence). J gave up 7 bases and V 6 bases, and 9 bases lay outside the gene matches. The CDR3 is CSARVGQGAGGYTF. The DNA of the CDR3 is TGCAGTGCCCGAGTGGGACAGGGGGCGGGTGGCTACACCTTC.

Turning to this clonotype: The junction and the germline gene differ at one end; a read error may be behind it. The V and J genes are TRBV7-2 and TRBJ1-4; 7 nucleotides align to TRBD1. Looked up from germline, CDR1 is SGHTA and CDR2 is FQGNSA. This CDR3 comprises 17 residues. CDR3 bases: TGTGCCAGCAGCTTGCGGGCAGGGGGGTCAACTAATGAAAAACTTTTTTTT. It is translated as CASSLRAGGSTNEKLFF.

This clonotype was recorded only once. The chain joins TRBV16 to TRBJ1-1; TRBD1 is a possible D gene (5 bases). This CDR3 has 15 amino acids. The germline V and J ends were trimmed by 0 bases and 5 bases, with 13 bases remaining between them. CDR1 KGHSY and CDR2 FQNENV come from the germline V gene. CDR3 DNA: TGTGCCAGCAGCCAATCTGCAGGGTATCGGACTGAAGCTTTCTTT. Protein sequence: CASSQSAGYRTEAFF.

The V and J genes are TRBV29-1 and TRBJ1-1; D call uncertain. Trimming removed 7 bases at V and 1 base at J, with 16 bases between. CDR3 length: 14 amino acids. The germline CDR1 and CDR2 sequences are SQVTM and ANQGSEA. CDR3 in DNA: TGCAGCGCCGCACTTGGTGGAGGGAACACTGAAGCTTTCTTT. This translates into CSAALGGGNTEAFF.

The chain is built from TRBV20-1 and TRBJ2-7; D unresolved. This CDR3 is 14 amino acids long. Germline CDR1 DFQATT, CDR2 SNEGSKA (reference sequence). Trimming took 4 bases from V and 3 from J, leaving 16 bases between them. In DNA form, the CDR3 reads TGCAGTGCTAATCACCAGGCGAACAACTACGAGCAGTACTTC. This codes for CSANHQANNYEQYF.

CDR3 DNA sequence: TGCGCCAGCAGTGACCGAAGGCGGACAGGCTACGAGCAGTACTTC. Amino acid sequence: CASSDRRRTGYEQYF. The chain combines TRBV10-2 with TRBJ2-7, with 7 bases lining up with TRBD1. The junction had 8 bases not matched to a gene; V was cut back by 3 bases and J by 3 bases. This CDR3 has 15 residues. Looked up from germline, CDR1 is WSHSY and CDR2 is SAAADI.